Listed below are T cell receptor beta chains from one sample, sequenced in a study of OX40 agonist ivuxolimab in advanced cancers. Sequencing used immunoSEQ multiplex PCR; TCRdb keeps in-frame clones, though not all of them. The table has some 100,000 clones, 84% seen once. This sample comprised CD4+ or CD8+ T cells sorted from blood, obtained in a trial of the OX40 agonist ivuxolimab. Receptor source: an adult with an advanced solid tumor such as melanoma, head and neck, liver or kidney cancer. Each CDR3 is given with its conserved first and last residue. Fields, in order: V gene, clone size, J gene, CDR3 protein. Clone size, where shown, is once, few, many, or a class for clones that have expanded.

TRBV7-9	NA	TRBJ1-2	CASSLSLLDRGAGYTF
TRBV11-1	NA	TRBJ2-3	CASSSSRDTTDTQYF
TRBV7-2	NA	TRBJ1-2	CASSLVGTDANYGYTF
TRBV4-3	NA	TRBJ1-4	CASSQVHQREKLFF
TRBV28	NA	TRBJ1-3	CASSPALGPGNTIYF
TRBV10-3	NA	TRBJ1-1	CAISELDKDEAFF
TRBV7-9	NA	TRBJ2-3	CASSLISDTQYF
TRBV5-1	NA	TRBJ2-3	CASSLGESGFTDTQYF
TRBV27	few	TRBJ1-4	CASRPGTGVFSDEKLFF
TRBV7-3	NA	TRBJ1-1	CASSVRQGTEAFF